This passage covers 23 T cell receptor beta chains from one sample sequenced in a study of T cells in women clearing cervical HPV infection. The method was immunoSEQ multiplex PCR; TCRdb's version includes in-frame clones alone and lacks a portion of them. In all, the sample yields around 30,000 clones. Sequenced: blood buffy coat. The source is a woman aged 18 to 69 with a cervical HPV16 infection that either progressed to CIN3+ or cleared (not recorded which).

Remarks on this clone: The observed sequence ends 3 residues before the CDR3 terminus, with the missing tail filled in from the germline J gene. The rearrangement joins TRBV18 to TRBJ1-1, with 7 bases fitting TRBD1. V lost 5 bases to trimming and J lost 1 base; unmatched junction nucleotides: 7. This CDR3 region has 15 residues. CDR1 and CDR2 (germline): KGHSH, LQKENI. The sequenced CDR3 bases are TGTGCCAGCTCAGATAGACAGGGTACGAACACTGAA. The encoded protein is CASSDRQGTNTE. In full, the CDR3 reads CASSDRQGTNTEAFF.

Concerning this clone itself: The DNA ends 3 residues before the CDR3 does, and the rest of the CDR3 is filled in from the germline J gene. The chain links TRBV18 to TRBJ2-2; possibly TRBD1 or TRBD2 for D (5 bases each). The CDR3 is made up of 13 amino acids. CDR1 and CDR2 (germline): KGHSH, LQKENI. This chain's CDR3 is CASRRGAGEKLFF. The sequenced part of the CDR3 DNA is TGTGCCAGCAGGAGAGGGGCAGGAGAAAAG.

Regarding this clone: The read gets to within 3 residues of the CDR3 end, and the germline J gene fills in the rest. The chain has TRBV14 and TRBJ1-4; TRBD1 agrees at 10 bases. CDR1 and CDR2 from the germline V gene are SGHDN and FVKESK. This CDR3 has 14 residues. The CDR3 spells CASSGQGVYPPLFF. The part of the CDR3 DNA that was read is TGTGCCAGCAGCGGACAGGGGGTATACCCACCA.

About this clone itself: The read finishes 3 residues shy of the CDR3 end, and the germline J gene is used to complete it. The J gene is TRBJ1-1, the V gene TRBV12-5; possible D gene TRBD1, 5 bases. Per germline, CDR1 LGHNT and CDR2 FRNRAP. This CDR3 spans 14 amino acids. V lost 2 bases to trimming and J lost 4 bases, with 11 bases between them. The sequenced part of the CDR3 DNA is TGTGCTAGTGGTTTGCCAGGGTGGGCCACTGAA. Amino acids: CASGLPGWATE. The entire CDR3 is CASGLPGWATEAFF. Filled out from reference TRBV12-5 and TRBJ1-1, the complete variable domain reads DARVTQTPRHKVTEMGQEVTMRCQPILGHNTVFWYRQTMMQGLELLAYFRNRAPLDDSGMPKDRFSAEMPDATLATLKIQPSEPRDSAVYFCASGLPGWATEAFFGQGTRLTVV.

As for this clone: The CDR3 goes on 3 residues after the read ends, and that part is filled in from the germline J gene. This rearrangement joins TRBV7-3 to TRBJ2-2, with 10 bases lining up with TRBD1. From germline, CDR1 is SGHTA and CDR2 FQGTGA. The CDR3 is 16 residues long. CDR3 loop: CASTRTGGELGEKLFF. The covered CDR3 bases are TGTGCCAGCACCCGGACAGGGGGGGAGCTCGGTGAAAAG.

A note on this clone: The missing CDR3 end, 3 residues past where the read stops, is filled in from the germline J gene. The chain uses TRBV5-1 and TRBJ2-2, with 7 positions matching TRBD2. This CDR3 comprises 16 residues. V shed 4 bases and J 5 bases; nucleotides not matched to a gene: 11. Germline V gene lookup returns CDR1 SGHRS and CDR2 YFSETQ. Here the CDR3 reads CASSPGLRDETGELFF. The sequenced part of the CDR3 DNA is TGCGCCAGCAGCCCGGGACTACGGGACGAGACCGGGGAG. Supplemented by reference TRBV5-1 and TRBJ2-2, the full variable domain reads KAGVTQTPRYLIKTRGQQVTLSCSPISGHRSVSWYQQTPGQGLQFLFEYFSETQRNKGNFPGRFSGRQFSNSRSEMNVSTLELGDSALYLCASSPGLRDETGELFFGEGSRLTVL.

A word on this clone: Relative to the germline gene, one junction end is altered; a read error may explain this. Other DNA variants within this sample encode the same CDR3. The DNA read from the CDR3 is TGTGCCAGCAGCTCGGACAGGGGCAGAAACACG. It translates to CASSSDRGRNT. The complete CDR3 protein is CASSSDRGRNTIYF. This chain uses TRBV5-6 with TRBJ1-3, with TRBD1 matching over 9 bases. The CDR3 is cut off 3 residues early in the read; its end comes from the germline J gene. The CDR3 runs 14 residues. Germline CDR1 is SGHDT and CDR2 is YYEEEE.

A note on this clone: The CDR3 end lies 3 residues beyond the end of the read and is filled in from the germline J gene. This chain connects TRBV29-1 to TRBJ2-3; the match to TRBD2 covers 14 bases. Looked up from germline, CDR1 is SQVTM and CDR2 is ANQGSEA. CDR3 length: 13 amino acids. CDR3 in amino acids: CSVGGLAGASQYF. CDR3 DNA, as far as it was read: TGCAGCGTTGGGGGACTAGCGGGAGCGTCG.

Concerning this clone: Coverage ceases 3 residues before the CDR3 finishes, and the germline J gene fills in the end. V gene TRBV18 combines with J gene TRBJ1-1; D unresolved. The V gene lost 2 bases and the J gene lost 0 bases, with 10 bases spanning the gap. The CDR3 spans 15 residues. The germline CDR1 and CDR2 sequences are KGHSH and LQKENI. CDR3 bases read: TGTGCCAGCTCACCAGTAGTAGCCTTGAACACTGAA. Its protein is CASSPVVALNTE. The full CDR3 is CASSPVVALNTEAFF.

In regard to this clone: The read ends 3 residues early relative to the CDR3; the germline J gene fills the gap. The J gene is TRBJ1-1, the V gene TRBV20-1; no clear D. Germline values: CDR1 DFQATT, CDR2 SNEGSKA (reference sequence). The CDR3 consists of 11 residues. CDR3 residues: CSASPQAGAFF. Incomplete CDR3 DNA: TGCAGTGCTAGTCCCCAGGCGGGA.

Turning to this clone: The CDR3 end falls 3 residues outside the read, so it is completed with the germline J gene. This rearrangement joins TRBV5-1 to TRBJ2-2; 7 nucleotides line up with TRBD1. The CDR3 extends over 14 amino acids. CDR1 and CDR2 from the germline V gene are SGHRS and YFSETQ. CDR3 DNA, as far as it was read: TGCGCCAGCAGTCTATCTGACAGGGAAGGAAAG. Its protein product is CASSLSDREGK. The entire CDR3 is CASSLSDREGKLFF.

A remark on this clone: The read is 3 residues too short to cover the CDR3 end, so that end is filled in from the germline J gene. This sequence joins TRBV28 and TRBJ1-4, with 8 bases lining up with TRBD1. Germline V CDR1 and CDR2: MDHEN, SYDVKM. The CDR3 is 13 residues long. Losses at the gene ends were 2 bases for V and 9 bases for J; bases not matched to a gene: 2. The CDR3: CASSLQGAKKLFF. The sequenced CDR3 bases are TGTGCCAGCAGTTTACAGGGGGCAAAAAAA.

Worth noting for this clone: The missing CDR3 end, 3 residues past where the read stops, is filled in from the germline J gene. The chain combines TRBV20-1 with TRBJ2-2, with 8 bases identical to TRBD2. Germline CDR1 is DFQATT and CDR2 is SNEGSKA (reference sequence). There are 14 residues in the CDR3. J was trimmed by 5 bases and V by 4 bases; bases with no gene match: 6. The CDR3 bases that were read are TGCAGTGCTACAAGCGGGAGAGGAACCGGGGAG. It codes for CSATSGRGTGE. The full CDR3 is CSATSGRGTGELFF.

Remarks on this clone: Coverage ceases 3 residues before the CDR3 finishes, and the germline J gene fills in the end. V is TRBV29-1 and J is TRBJ1-2, with D unclear. The CDR3 has 14 residues. Germline V gives CDR1 SQVTM, CDR2 ANQGSEA. The CDR3 spells CSVAVPGHRYDYTF. CDR3 DNA (partial): TGCAGCGTTGCGGTCCCCGGTCACAGATACGAC.

About this clone: The read terminates 3 residues before the CDR3 end, so the remaining end is supplied by the germline J gene. V gene TRBV7-9 combines with J gene TRBJ2-2; 7 bases line up with TRBD1. The CDR3 totals 13 residues. Germline loops: CDR1 SEHNR, CDR2 FQNEAQ (reference sequence). With 8 bases clipped from V and 6 bases from J, the junction kept 6 bases outside the gene matches. The CDR3 DNA, read in part, is TGTGCCAGCCGACAGGGTTCGGCCGGGGAG. This codes for CASRQGSAGE. The full CDR3 protein reads CASRQGSAGELFF.

Of note for this clone: The read finishes 3 residues shy of the CDR3 end, and the germline J gene is used to complete it. The rearrangement uses TRBV7-3 and TRBJ2-5; D is possibly TRBD1 (5 bases). Germline V gene lookup returns CDR1 SGHTA and CDR2 FQGTGA. There are 13 residues in the CDR3. V lost 0 bases, J lost 5 bases, and 7 bases lay in between. Here the CDR3 reads CASSLTNRETQYF. Partial CDR3 DNA: TGTGCCAGCAGCTTAACGAACAGGGAGACC.

As for this clone: The read comes to an end 3 residues before the CDR3 does, leaving the germline J gene to fill in the end. This chain connects TRBV19 to TRBJ1-2; TRBD1 agrees at 7 bases. Germline V gene lookup returns CDR1 LNHDA and CDR2 SQIVND (reference sequence). The CDR3 loop spans 15 amino acids. The CDR3 sequence: CASSPGTDRYNDYTF. The DNA read from the CDR3 is TGTGCCAGTAGTCCGGGGACAGATAGGTACAATGAC.

The part of the CDR3 DNA that was read is TGTGCCAGCAGCCTGGGACTCCTCTCCGGGGCAGATACG. This encodes CASSLGLLSGADT. The whole CDR3 region reads CASSLGLLSGADTQYF. The V and J genes are TRBV7-8 and TRBJ2-3; the D gene is possibly TRBD2 (6 bases). The CDR3 is cut off 3 residues early in the read; its end comes from the germline J gene. Trimming cost V 5 bases and J 4 bases, with 19 bases left between them. The CDR3 runs to 16 residues. Germline values: CDR1 SGHVS, CDR2 FQNEAQ. The whole variable domain, filled in from reference TRBV7-8 and TRBJ2-3, reads GAGVSQSPRYKVAKRGQDVALRCDPISGHVSLFWYQQALGQGPEFLTYFQNEAQLDKSGLPSDRFFAERPEGSVSTLKIQRTQQEDSAVYLCASSLGLLSGADTQYFGPGTRLTVL.

On this clone: With the read ending 3 residues before the CDR3 end, the germline J gene is used to fill in that end. V is TRBV20-1 and J is TRBJ2-1; D possibly corresponds to TRBD2 (6 bases). Between the trimmed V and J ends, which lost 6 bases and 0 bases, there was a span of 12 bases. Germline CDR1 reads DFQATT; CDR2 reads SNEGSKA (reference sequence). The CDR3 contains 14 residues. This CDR3 is CSARDLSSYNEQFF. CDR3 DNA (partial): TGCAGTGCCCGGGACTTAAGCTCCTACAATGAG.

Remarks on this clone: The junction and the germline gene differ at one end; a read error may be behind it. Other DNA sequences from this sample encode an identical CDR3 as well. The sequenced CDR3 bases are TGTGCCAGTAGCCCCGGTGTTGGGCGAAACACT. It yields the protein CASSPGVGRNT. The CDR3 as a whole reads CASSPGVGRNTIYF. This rearrangement joins TRBV19 to TRBJ1-3; D not resolved. With the read ending 3 residues before the CDR3 end, the germline J gene is used to fill in that end. Germline loops: CDR1 LNHDA, CDR2 SQIVND (reference sequence). This CDR3 comprises 14 residues.

Remarks on this clone: The read is 3 residues too short to cover the CDR3 end, so that end is filled in from the germline J gene. The chain has TRBV28 and TRBJ1-5; TRBD1 agrees at 9 bases. Germline V gene sequence: CDR1 MDHEN, CDR2 SYDVKM. V was pared by 6 bases and J by 6 bases, with 12 bases of the junction left unmatched. The CDR3 is 16 residues long. The sequenced CDR3 bases are TGTGCCAGCAGCACCCTGGGACAGGGCGCGGGTCAGCCC. It encodes CASSTLGQGAGQP. The whole CDR3 is CASSTLGQGAGQPQHF.

Regarding this clone: The CDR3 end falls 3 residues outside the read, so it is completed with the germline J gene. Other nucleotide sequences in the sample specify the same CDR3. The chain uses TRBV7-2 and TRBJ1-1, with D possibly being TRBD1 (6 bases). Between the trimmed V and J ends, which lost 3 bases and 3 bases, there was a span of 14 bases. The CDR3 loop spans 15 amino acids. Germline lookup yields CDR1 SGHTA and CDR2 FQGNSA. The CDR3 bases that were read are TGTGCCAGCAGCTTTGGTGGGGGCCGGGACACTGAA. Its translation is CASSFGGGRDTE. The CDR3 in its entirety is CASSFGGGRDTEAFF. Full variable domain (remainder filled in from reference TRBV7-2 and TRBJ1-1): GAGVSQSPSNKVTEKGKDVELRCDPISGHTALYWYRQSLGQGLEFLIYFQGNSAPDKSGLPSDRFSAERTGGSVSTLTIQRTQQEDSAVYLCASSFGGGRDTEAFFGQGTRLTVV.

Remarks on this clone: The read ends 3 residues shy of where the CDR3 ends; the end is completed using the germline J gene. Other DNA sequences from this sample encode an identical CDR3 as well. The chain combines TRBV14 with TRBJ1-2; 7 nucleotides agree with TRBD1. Trimming at V came to 4 bases and at J to 4 bases, leaving 0 bases not matched to a gene. CDR3 length: 12 amino acids. Per germline, CDR1 SGHDN and CDR2 FVKESK. CDR3 protein: CASSRQGYGYTF. The CDR3 bases that were read are TGTGCCAGCAGCCGACAGGGCTATGGC.